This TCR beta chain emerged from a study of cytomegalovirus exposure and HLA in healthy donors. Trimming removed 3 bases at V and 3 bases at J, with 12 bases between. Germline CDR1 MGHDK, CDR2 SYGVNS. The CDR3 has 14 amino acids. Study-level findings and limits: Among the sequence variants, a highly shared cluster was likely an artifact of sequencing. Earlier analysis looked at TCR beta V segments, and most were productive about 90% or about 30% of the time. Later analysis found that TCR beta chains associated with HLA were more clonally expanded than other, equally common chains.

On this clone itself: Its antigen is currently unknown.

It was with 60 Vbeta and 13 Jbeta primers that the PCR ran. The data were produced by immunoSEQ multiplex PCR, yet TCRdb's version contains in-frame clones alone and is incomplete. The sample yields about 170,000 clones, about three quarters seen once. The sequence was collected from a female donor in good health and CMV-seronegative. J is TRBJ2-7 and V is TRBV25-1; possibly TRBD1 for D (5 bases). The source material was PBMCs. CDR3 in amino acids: CASSDWTRSYEQYF. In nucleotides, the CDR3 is TGTGCCAGCAGTGACTGGACAAGGAGCTACGAGCAGTACTTC.